A single sample gave rise to the 20 T cell receptor beta chains below, sequenced in a study of blood T cells in healthy people across ages. PCR was performed a second time for roughly 7 to 11 cycles using a sample-barcoded 5' primer and a J-beta primer mix. TCRdb called the 5' RACE reads again in MiXCR, with one record for every CDR3 protein. The repertoire has around 280,000 distinct CDR3 sequences, 27% of them found once; the top ten carry around 30%. The sequenced sample was blood. These receptors came from a woman in her seventies in good health.

The CDR3 here is CASSLAEGAGYTF. The CDR3 region has the DNA TGTGCCAGCAGCTTAGCGGAAGGGGCTGGCTACACCTTC. The chain couples TRBV7-2 to TRBJ1-2, with a tentative D call TRBD1 (5 bases). This CDR3 spans 13 amino acids. Between the trimmed V and J ends, which lost 0 bases and 7 bases, there was a span of 9 bases. Germline lookup yields CDR1 SGHTA and CDR2 FQGNSA.

The table lists this clonotype with a few counts. This chain joins TRBV14 and TRBJ2-2; D is perhaps TRBD1 (5 bases). The CDR3 consists of 16 residues. V was trimmed by 2 bases and J by 1 base, leaving 11 bases between them. Germline CDR1 reads SGHDN; CDR2 reads FVKESK. The CDR3 region is CASSQFSGQNTGELFF. As DNA, the CDR3 is TGTGCCAGCAGCCAATTTTCTGGACAGAACACCGGGGAGCTGTTTTTT. Full variable domain (outside the CDR3, taken from reference TRBV14 and TRBJ2-2): EAGVTQFPSHSVIEKGQTVTLRCDPISGHDNLYWYRRVMGKEIKFLLHFVKESKQDESGMPNNRFLAERTGGTYSTLKVQPAELEDSGVYFCASSQFSGQNTGELFFGEGSRLTVL.

As regards this clonotype: One end of the junction fails to match germline, which may point to a read error. The V and J genes are TRBV18 and TRBJ2-5, with a weak D call TRBD1 (5 bases). The germline V gene has CDR1 KGHSH and CDR2 LQKENI. The CDR3 has 17 amino acids. Here the CDR3 DNA reads TGTGCCGGCTCACCACAGAACACTGGCAGGGCACAAGAGACCCAGTACTTC. The encoded protein is CAGSPQNTGRAQETQYF.

CDR3 DNA sequence: TGTGCCAGCAGCCCTCAGGGGGGGCTCACCTACGAGCAGTACTTC. Translation gives CASSPQGGLTYEQYF. This chain connects TRBV7-3 to TRBJ2-7; D tentatively reads TRBD1 or TRBD2 (7 bases each). The CDR3 contains 15 residues. V was shortened by 5 bases and J by 2 bases, with 16 bases between the two germline ends. Germline V gene sequence: CDR1 SGHTA, CDR2 FQGTGA.

This clonotype was picked up a small number of times. This chain uses TRBV28 with TRBJ2-5; D gene uncertain. The end of the DNA is better explained by TRBJ2-1, so the J call may be wrong. The CDR3 runs 16 residues. Per the germline V gene, CDR1 is MDHEN and CDR2 is SYDVKM. The CDR3 nucleotides read TGTGCCAGCAGTTCAGACCGAATCGGCAATCAGCCCCAGCAGTTCTTC. This encodes CASSSDRIGNQPQQFF.

This clonotype appeared a few times. J is TRBJ2-1 and V is TRBV6-2 or TRBV6-3; 8 bases match TRBD2. The assigned J gene may be wrong: the sequence end matches TRBJ2-5 better. This CDR3 contains 13 residues. Per the germline V gene, CDR1 is MNHEY and CDR2 is SVGEGT. The CDR3 spells CASRSGRAETQYF. CDR3 nucleotides: TGTGCCAGCCGGAGCGGGAGAGCGGAGACCCAGTACTTC.

This clonotype was counted ten times or more. V usage is TRBV9 and J usage is TRBJ2-1; 7 bases are a match to TRBD2. V gave up 3 bases and J gave up 8 bases; unmatched junction bases: 17. The CDR3 is made up of 17 amino acids. Germline lookup yields CDR1 SGDLS and CDR2 YYNGEE. In DNA form, the CDR3 reads TGTGCCAGCAGCGCGGCCGGCGGGGGAGCGGGTTCCCATGAGCAGTTCTTC. Translation gives CASSAAGGGAGSHEQFF. The full variable domain, rest sourced from reference TRBV9 and TRBJ2-1, is DSGVTQTPKHLITATGQRVTLRCSPRSGDLSVYWYQQSLDQGLQFLIQYYNGEERAKGNILERFSAQQFPDLHSELNLSSLELGDSALYFCASSAAGGGAGSHEQFFGPGTRLTVL.

This chain links TRBV5-1 with TRBJ1-2, with 8 positions matching TRBD1. CDR1 is SGHRS, CDR2 YFSETQ, per germline. V trimming: 5 bases; J trimming: 3 bases; junction bases outside the gene matches: 6. The CDR3 has 14 residues. CDR3: CASSDRGGHYGYTF. The CDR3 nucleotides are TGCGCCAGCAGTGACAGGGGCGGCCACTATGGCTACACCTTC.

Only a few counts were recorded for this clonotype. The chain joins TRBV6-2 or TRBV6-3 to TRBJ2-3, with unresolved D. Germline V CDR1 and CDR2: MNHEY, SVGEGT. The ends were cut back, 5 bases at V and 4 bases at J, with 13 bases in the middle. This CDR3 is built from 14 residues. The DNA of the CDR3 is TGTGCCAGCAGTCAAAAAATTGTCGCAGATACGCAGTATTTT. Translation gives CASSQKIVADTQYF.

A remark on this clonotype: The junction shows a germline mismatch at one end, possibly a read error. The chain uses TRBV20-1 and TRBJ2-4; D not certain. Germline CDR1 is DFQATT and CDR2 is SNEGSKA (reference sequence). The CDR3 runs to 15 residues. The CDR3 reads CSARGPGLAKNILYF. CDR3 DNA sequence: TGCAGTGCTAGAGGCCCCGGGTTAGCCAAAAACATTCTGTACTTC.

This clonotype has only a few counts. This chain joins TRBV7-2 and TRBJ2-3; 9 bases are shared with TRBD2. Per germline, CDR1 SGHTA and CDR2 FQGNSA. This CDR3 spans 18 amino acids. Trimming removed 2 bases from V and 6 bases from J; junction bases left unmatched: 15. The CDR3 DNA reads as TGTGCCAGCAGCTTAATCGCCCCTAGCGGGACATTAACGGATACGCAGTATTTT. It specifies CASSLIAPSGTLTDTQYF.

The table lists this clonotype with many counts. The rearrangement links TRBV15 to TRBJ1-2; D might be TRBD1 (6 bases). Germline values: CDR1 LNHNV, CDR2 YYDKDF (reference sequence). The CDR3 is 14 amino acids. V was shortened by 3 bases and J by 4 bases, with 12 bases between the two germline ends. The chain's CDR3 is CATSRDSLAYGYTF. The CDR3 region has the DNA TGTGCCACCAGCAGGGACAGTCTAGCCTATGGCTACACCTTC.

This clonotype showed up many times. The V call is TRBV11-2, the J call TRBJ2-7; unclear D gene. The CDR3 is 12 amino acids. V dropped 5 bases and J dropped 6 bases, with 11 bases sitting between them. The germline gives CDR1 SGHAT, CDR2 FQNNGV. Here the CDR3 reads CASSRWTAEQYF. In DNA, the CDR3 is TGTGCCAGCAGCCGATGGACGGCCGAGCAGTACTTC.

The rearrangement joins TRBV12-3 or TRBV12-4 to TRBJ1-5; D not certain. CDR3 length: 13 amino acids. Trimming removed 7 bases at V and 5 bases at J, with 12 bases between. The CDR3 nucleotides are TGTGCCAGCATAGGAAACCTCCATCAGCCCCAGCATTTT. Its translation is CASIGNLHQPQHF.

The V call is TRBV28, the J call TRBJ2-4; TRBD1 matches 11 bases. The CDR3 is made up of 17 amino acids. The junction had 14 bases not matched to a gene; V was cut back by 6 bases and J by 7 bases. Germline lookup yields CDR1 MDHEN and CDR2 SYDVKM. This CDR3 is CASSPRGQGARSNIQYF. The CDR3 region has the DNA TGTGCCAGCAGCCCCCGTGGACAGGGGGCACGGAGTAACATTCAGTACTTC.

The CDR3 DNA reads as TGTGCCAGCACCCCTAAGCTGGAGCAGTTCTTC. Translation gives CASTPKLEQFF. V is TRBV12-3 or TRBV12-4 and J is TRBJ2-7; unclear D gene. The last part of the DNA fits TRBJ2-1 better; the J call may be wrong. There are 11 residues in the CDR3.

V usage is TRBV5-1 and J usage is TRBJ2-3, with unresolved D. In germline, CDR1 is SGHRS, CDR2 YFSETQ. This CDR3 is 15 amino acids long. The ends were cut back, 4 bases at V and 0 bases at J, with 12 bases in the middle. CDR3 DNA sequence: TGCGCCAGCAGCCCCTTTGCGGAAAGCACAGATACGCAGTATTTT. Its translation is CASSPFAESTDTQYF.

V gene TRBV4-3 combines with J gene TRBJ1-2, with D hard to call. This CDR3 has 13 amino acids. Trimming pared 2 bases from V and 7 bases from J, leaving 11 bases between. The V gene's germline CDR1 is LGHNA and CDR2 YSLEER. CDR3 nucleotide sequence: TGCGCCAGCAGCCAAACTGGATTTAGTGGCTACACCTTC. Translating gives CASSQTGFSGYTF.

This chain links TRBV5-1 with TRBJ2-4, with D perhaps TRBD1 or TRBD2 (5 bases each). This CDR3 has 14 residues. V gave up 3 bases and J gave up 7 bases, with 14 bases separating them. Per germline, CDR1 SGHRS and CDR2 YFSETQ. CDR3 in amino acids: CASSSDGASNIQYF. Written as DNA, the CDR3 is TGCGCCAGCAGCTCCGACGGGGCCAGCAACATTCAGTACTTC.

The chain carries TRBV7-2 and TRBJ2-7, with TRBD2 matching 8 bases. This CDR3 comprises 18 residues. The ends lost 3 bases at V and 4 bases at J; junction bases unmatched: 17. Per the germline V gene, CDR1 is SGHTA and CDR2 is FQGNSA. This CDR3 reads CASSFRGGREVSFYEQYF. The DNA of the CDR3 is TGTGCCAGCAGCTTCAGGGGTGGGCGGGAGGTCTCTTTTTACGAGCAGTACTTC.